This T cell receptor beta chain was captured in a study of PD-L1 blockade in urothelial cancer. Overall study: Before enrollment, 0 to 3 chemotherapy regimens had been given to patients. Analysis of blood occurred 3 weeks (second dose) and 6 weeks after treatment start.

V lost 5 bases to trimming and J lost 8 bases; unmatched junction nucleotides: 10. This CDR3 region has 14 residues. Looked up from germline, CDR1 is SQVTM and CDR2 is ANQGSEA. Sample time point: pretreatment peripheral blood. The table came from immunoSEQ multiplex PCR; TCRdb's copy has only in-frame clones and leaves some out. Of about 85,000 clones detected, 85% to 90% appear once; the ten largest clones hold approximately 15%. The chain links TRBV29-1 to TRBJ1-4; 8 nucleotides line up with TRBD1. Specimen: PBMCs, collected around atezolizumab (anti-PD-L1) treatment. The sequence was obtained from a man aged 55 to 69 with urothelial cancer. In DNA form, the CDR3 reads TGCAGCGTTACTTCCGGGACAGGATCAGAAAAACTGTTTTTT. This sequence encodes CSVTSGTGSEKLFF.